Below, 27 T cell receptor beta chains from the same sample are listed, as sequenced in a study of control samples from healthy donors and cancer patients. Sequencing was performed with immunoSEQ multiplex PCR; in TCRdb, only in-frame clones are kept and a portion is missing. The data hold about 140,000 clones, with 75% to 95% observed a single time. The specimen sequenced was blood. The receptors derive from a man aged 18 to 35 in good health.

This clone was observed a single time. V and J are TRBV5-1 and TRBJ2-5, with D possibly being TRBD1 or TRBD2 (5 bases each). Germline V gene data show CDR1 as SGHRS and CDR2 as YFSETQ. V was trimmed by 0 bases and J by 3 bases, leaving 15 bases between them. The CDR3 is 16 amino acids. The CDR3 is CASSLAPGLQEETQYF. The CDR3 region has the DNA TGCGCCAGCAGCTTGGCCCCGGGGCTACAGGAAGAGACCCAGTACTTC.

The chain joins TRBV7-9 to TRBJ2-3, with D perhaps matching TRBD2 (6 bases). With 2 bases removed from V and 5 bases from J, the gap between germline ends came to 11 bases. This CDR3 has 14 residues. Germline V gene data show CDR1 as SEHNR and CDR2 as FQNEAQ (reference sequence). In DNA form, the CDR3 reads TGTGCCAGCAGCTTATGGGGACTGGTAGATACGCAGTATTTT. Translated, it gives CASSLWGLVDTQYF.

The chain links TRBV5-4 to TRBJ2-3, with TRBD1 as a possible D gene (6 bases). With 4 bases removed from V and 5 bases from J, the gap between germline ends came to 20 bases. The germline V gene encodes CDR1 SGHNT and CDR2 YYREEE (reference sequence). There are 16 residues in the CDR3. CDR3 nucleotides: TGTGCCAGCAGCCTACAACAGGGCTTACTGGGAGATACGCAGTATTTT. Amino acids: CASSLQQGLLGDTQYF.

The chain joins TRBV19 to TRBJ1-2, with D possibly being TRBD1 (5 bases). Germline CDR1 is LNHDA and CDR2 is SQIVND (reference sequence). V lost 3 bases to trimming and J lost 6 bases, with 11 bases between them. The CDR3 spans 13 residues. This CDR3 is CASSMGRKHGYTF. The DNA of the CDR3 is TGTGCCAGTAGTATGGGGCGGAAACATGGCTACACCTTC.

V gene TRBV6-5 combines with J gene TRBJ2-3; 11 nucleotides agree with TRBD1. Germline V gene data show CDR1 as MNHEY and CDR2 as SVGAGI. V lost 10 bases, J lost 2 bases, and 5 bases stayed unmatched. The CDR3 length is 14 residues. CDR3 protein: CAIRDRGNTDTQYF. CDR3 nucleotide sequence: TGTGCCATACGGGACAGGGGGAACACAGATACGCAGTATTTT.

This CDR3 reads CASSQNSNQPQHF. The CDR3 region has the DNA TGTGCCAGCAGCCAAAATAGCAATCAGCCCCAGCATTTT. The chain employs TRBV3-1 (or the pseudogene TRBV3-2) and TRBJ1-5, with unresolved D. Trimming removed 2 bases at V and 0 bases at J, with 2 bases between. Germline CDR1 and CDR2: LGHDT and YNNKEL (reference sequence). This CDR3 is 13 amino acids long.

The chain carries TRBV6-5 and TRBJ1-5; 7 nucleotides match TRBD1. The CDR3 totals 15 residues. Losses at the gene ends were 6 bases for V and 2 bases for J; bases not matched to a gene: 7. Germline CDR1 and CDR2: MNHEY and SVGAGI. The DNA for the CDR3 is TGTGCCAGCAGAGCTACAGGGGATGGCAATCAGCCCCAGCATTTT. It yields the protein CASRATGDGNQPQHF.

This rearrangement joins TRBV5-4 to TRBJ1-4; possible D gene TRBD1, 5 bases. The CDR3 covers 15 residues. V gave up 4 bases and J gave up 7 bases, with 17 bases separating them. Looked up from germline, CDR1 is SGHNT and CDR2 is YYREEE (reference sequence). CDR3 loop: CASSASLAGAEKLFF. CDR3 bases: TGTGCCAGCAGCGCTAGCCTCGCCGGGGCTGAAAAACTGTTTTTT.

The chain carries TRBV28 and TRBJ2-1, with 7 positions matching TRBD1. Trimming at V came to 8 bases and at J to 6 bases, leaving 7 bases not matched to a gene. This CDR3 has 13 residues. CDR1 MDHEN and CDR2 SYDVKM come from the germline V gene. This CDR3 is CASSHDRVNEQFF. For the CDR3, the DNA is TGTGCCAGCTCCCACGACAGGGTCAATGAGCAGTTCTTC.

The chain couples TRBV5-1 to TRBJ1-5; 8 nucleotides match TRBD1. V lost 8 bases and J lost 4; bases outside the gene matches: 8. CDR1 is SGHRS, CDR2 YFSETQ, per germline. CDR3 length: 14 residues. This chain's CDR3 is CASPGQEPNQPQHF. The CDR3 DNA is TGCGCCAGTCCGGGACAGGAGCCAAATCAGCCCCAGCATTTT.

Only one count was recorded for this clone. This rearrangement joins TRBV5-1 to TRBJ1-2, with a weak D call TRBD1 (5 bases). Trimming shortened V by 0 bases and J by 8 bases, and 5 bases separated the two germline ends. The CDR3 runs 11 residues. Per germline, CDR1 SGHRS and CDR2 YFSETQ. The CDR3 spells CASSLEGGYTF. The CDR3 DNA reads TGCGCCAGCAGCTTGGAGGGGGGCTACACCTTC.

This chain links TRBV4-3 with TRBJ2-3; TRBD1 aligns across 8 bases. Germline values: CDR1 LGHNA, CDR2 YSLEER. This CDR3 comprises 14 residues. V lost 4 bases to trimming and J lost 4 bases; unmatched junction nucleotides: 4. The CDR3 nucleotides are TGCGCCAGCAGCCGGGACAGGCGCGCAGATACGCAGTATTTT. It is translated as CASSRDRRADTQYF.

For this clone: Other nucleotide sequences in the sample specify the same CDR3. This chain joins TRBV10-3 and TRBJ1-4; no clear D gene. V lost 0 bases and J lost 2, with 7 bases in between. Germline V lookup: CDR1 ENHRY, CDR2 SYGVKD. The CDR3 runs 15 residues. The CDR3 DNA reads as TGTGCCATCAGTGAGTCGAGAGGCACTAATGAAAAACTGTTTTTT. Protein product: CAISESRGTNEKLFF.

The chain couples TRBV7-2 to TRBJ2-7; the D gene is possibly TRBD1 (6 bases). V was trimmed by 3 bases and J by 3 bases, leaving 15 bases between them. Germline CDR1 SGHTA, CDR2 FQGNSA. CDR3 length equals 15 residues. CDR3 sequence (DNA): TGTGCCAGCAGCTTCGTGCCCCGGACAGACTACGAGCAGTACTTC. This sequence encodes CASSFVPRTDYEQYF.

V usage is TRBV28 and J usage is TRBJ2-3; perhaps TRBD2 as D (7 bases). This CDR3 has 17 amino acids. Germline V lookup: CDR1 MDHEN, CDR2 SYDVKM. With 8 bases removed from V and 0 bases from J, the gap between germline ends came to 21 bases. DNA for the CDR3: TGTGCCAGCCCCCCCGTGCGGGGGCGTTCTAGCACAGATACGCAGTATTTT. This sequence encodes CASPPVRGRSSTDTQYF.

For the CDR3, the DNA is TGTGCCATCTCTGAGGCCCACTACGAGCAGTACTTC. This codes for CAISEAHYEQYF. J is TRBJ2-7 and V is TRBV10-3, with D hard to call. V lost 8 bases and J lost 3, with 11 bases in between. Germline-derived CDR1 and CDR2 are ENHRY and SYGVKD. The CDR3 contains 12 residues.

A single count supports this clone. V and J are TRBV5-1 and TRBJ2-7, with D perhaps assigned TRBD1 or TRBD2 (5 bases each). The CDR3 covers 13 residues. Germline V CDR1 and CDR2: SGHRS, YFSETQ. V shed 5 bases and J shed 2 bases, with 11 bases lying between them. The CDR3 nucleotides are TGCGCCAGCAGGTGGGACCGTCCCTACGAGCAGTACTTC. This translates into CASRWDRPYEQYF.

The chain links TRBV3-1 (or the pseudogene TRBV3-2) to TRBJ1-2; no definite D call. The CDR3 runs to 14 residues. Germline CDR1 and CDR2: LGHDT and YNNKEL (reference sequence). The V end lost 5 bases, the J end lost 8 bases, and 18 bases lay between the germline ends. The CDR3 loop is CASSTNWVPGGYTF. CDR3 in DNA: TGTGCCAGCAGCACCAATTGGGTACCGGGAGGCTACACCTTC.

CDR3 nucleotide sequence: TGTGCCAGCAGCTTGACTAGCGGGGGGAATGAGCAGTTCTTC. Protein: CASSLTSGGNEQFF. The V gene is TRBV7-3, the J gene TRBJ2-1; 13 bases agree with TRBD2. The V gene's germline CDR1 is SGHTA and CDR2 FQGTGA. CDR3 length: 14 residues. V shed 3 bases, J shed 7 bases, and the junction held 0 bases outside the gene matches.

The chain is built from TRBV5-5 and TRBJ1-2, with D perhaps matching TRBD1 (5 bases). The CDR3 runs 14 residues. The V end was cut by 4 bases, the J end by 1 base, with 11 bases between. Per the germline V gene, CDR1 is SGHKS and CDR2 is YYEKEE (reference sequence). Here the CDR3 DNA reads TGTGCCAGCAGCGCCCGGGACGTTAACTATGGCTACACCTTC. Its translation: CASSARDVNYGYTF.

For this clone: This CDR3 is also generated by other DNA sequences in the sample. The V call is TRBV9, the J call TRBJ2-3, with TRBD2 identical over 8 bases. V shed 0 bases and J 2 bases; nucleotides not matched to a gene: 5. CDR1 and CDR2 (germline): SGDLS, YYNGEE. The CDR3 totals 16 residues. CDR3 coding DNA: TGTGCCAGCAGCGTAGCCAGCGGGGGACCCACAGATACGCAGTATTTT. Protein: CASSVASGGPTDTQYF.

The CDR3 region has the DNA TGTGCCAGCAGTGATTGGGCGCCAGAACCAGATACGCAGTATTTT. Encoded protein: CASSDWAPEPDTQYF. This chain links TRBV2 with TRBJ2-3; no firm D call. This CDR3 contains 15 residues. CDR1 is SNHLY and CDR2 is FYNNEI in the germline V gene. V was trimmed by 3 bases and J by 4 bases, leaving 14 bases between them. The variable domain in full, completed from reference TRBV2 and TRBJ2-3, reads EPEVTQTPSHQVTQMGQEVILRCVPISNHLYFYWYRQILGQKVEFLVSFYNNEISEKSEIFDDQFSVERPDGSNFTLKIRSTKLEDSAMYFCASSDWAPEPDTQYFGPGTRLTVL.

The V call is TRBV3-1 (or the pseudogene TRBV3-2), the J call TRBJ2-3, with no clear D. This CDR3 has 15 residues. Germline loops: CDR1 LGHDT, CDR2 YNNKEL (reference sequence). V was shortened by 0 bases and J by 0 bases, with 7 bases between the two germline ends. The CDR3 DNA is TGTGCCAGCAGCCAAGATCGCGTAAGCACAGATACGCAGTATTTT. Its protein product is CASSQDRVSTDTQYF.

J is TRBJ2-3 and V is TRBV4-3, with 7 bases matching TRBD2. The CDR3 runs 14 residues. Germline-derived CDR1 and CDR2 are LGHNA and YSLEER. J was trimmed by 8 bases and V by 1 base; bases with no gene match: 6. The CDR3: CASSQGGGSFTQYF. The CDR3 nucleotides read TGCGCCAGCAGCCAAGGCGGGGGTAGCTTTACGCAGTATTTT.

The chain recombines TRBV7-2 with TRBJ1-2, with TRBD1 identical over 10 bases. CDR3 length equals 14 residues. V shed 4 bases and J 5 bases; nucleotides not matched to a gene: 4. Germline values: CDR1 SGHTA, CDR2 FQGNSA. The CDR3 DNA follows: TGTGCCAGCAGCTCCCCGGGACAGGGGTATGGCTACACCTTC. Encoded protein: CASSSPGQGYGYTF.

The chain recombines TRBV21-1 with TRBJ2-7. TRBV21-1 is designated a pseudogene. CDR3 size: 15 residues. DNA for the CDR3: TGTGCCAGCAGCAAAGACGGACGCGGACCCTACGAGCAGTACTTC. Protein sequence: CASSKDGRGPYEQYF.

V and J are TRBV21-1 and TRBJ2-7; TRBD2, as called in the table, went unchecked against the DNA. TRBV21-1 is labeled a pseudogene. CDR3 length: 15 residues. CDR3 DNA: TGTGCCAGCAGCAACGGGACTAGCGAGTACTACGAGCAGTACTTC. Its protein is CASSNGTSEYYEQYF.